This paragraph reports one T cell receptor (beta chain). This sample was taken from a study of technical replicates of blood from a handful of donors. Measured with immunoSEQ multiplex PCR; TCRdb has only the in-frame clones, and not every one. The profile shows 25,000 to 40,000 clones, approximately 90% of them singletons. V lost 3 bases to trimming and J lost 10 bases, with 15 bases between them. Germline V gene sequence: CDR1 SNHLY, CDR2 FYNNEI. This CDR3 contains 13 residues. The J gene is TRBJ1-2, the V gene TRBV2; D is possibly TRBD1 (6 bases). The receptor's source is a human donor in good health. Some clones in this sample may be carry-over from other donors' samples. Specimen: PBMCs. CDR3: CASSEDRSRPYTF. DNA of the CDR3: TGTGCCAGCAGTGAGGACAGATCTCGTCCCTACACCTTC.